This entry is about one TCR beta chain. Its antigen is not known. This specimen belongs to a study of T cells in Graves' hyperthyroidism and ophthalmopathy. Notes on the study in general: Clonotypes that were expanded in thyroid above 0.001 mostly appeared in blood too.

RNA transcripts provided the source from which TCR beta CDR3 regions were amplified. The TCR CDR3 first-round RT-PCR relied on the HTBI primer set. TCRdb analysed the multiplex PCR reads with MiXCR anew, one entry per CDR3 protein. The sample holds 500,000 to 600,000 distinct CDR3 sequences, around 15% seen once. Trimming pared 7 bases from V and 4 bases from J, leaving 15 bases between. From germline, CDR1 is MNHEY and CDR2 SVGEGT. This CDR3 comprises 14 residues. The V call is TRBV6-2 or TRBV6-3, the J call TRBJ2-3; possibly TRBD1 for D (6 bases). Sequencing input: blood. This TCR derives from a woman between 18 and 30 years old with Graves' hyperthyroidism. CDR3 DNA: TGTGCCAGCACCTACGCTGGGGGCGCAGATACGCAGTATTTT. Translating gives CASTYAGGADTQYF.